The entry below describes one T cell receptor beta chain. What it binds is not known. Germline CDR1 reads SGHTA; CDR2 reads FQGNSA. CDR3 length: 16 amino acids. The V and J ends lost 3 bases and 4 bases, in that order; junction bases with no gene match: 5. This entry comes from a study of OX40 agonist ivuxolimab in advanced cancers. For the study at large: Patients received the agonistic anti-OX40 (CD134) antibody ivuxolimab. The study, taken as a whole, reports: A proportion of nonresponders additionally exhibited low normalized T-cell clonal expansion. Blood T cells, both CD4+ and CD8+, expanded clonally by week 6 at 0.1 to 3.0 mg/kg.

Libraries were prepared by immunoSEQ multiplex PCR; TCRdb keeps only in-frame clonotypes and omits some of them. This sample has over 45,000 clones, with roughly three quarters found just once. The rearrangement uses TRBV7-2 and TRBJ2-3; 12 bases align to TRBD2. Specimen: CD4+ or CD8+ T cells sorted from blood, collected in a trial of the OX40 agonist ivuxolimab. This clonotype originated in an adult with an advanced solid tumor such as melanoma, head and neck, liver or kidney cancer. The CDR3, as DNA: TGTGCCAGCAGCTTGCTAGCGGGAGGGCATGCAGATACGCAGTATTTT. It codes for CASSLLAGGHADTQYF.